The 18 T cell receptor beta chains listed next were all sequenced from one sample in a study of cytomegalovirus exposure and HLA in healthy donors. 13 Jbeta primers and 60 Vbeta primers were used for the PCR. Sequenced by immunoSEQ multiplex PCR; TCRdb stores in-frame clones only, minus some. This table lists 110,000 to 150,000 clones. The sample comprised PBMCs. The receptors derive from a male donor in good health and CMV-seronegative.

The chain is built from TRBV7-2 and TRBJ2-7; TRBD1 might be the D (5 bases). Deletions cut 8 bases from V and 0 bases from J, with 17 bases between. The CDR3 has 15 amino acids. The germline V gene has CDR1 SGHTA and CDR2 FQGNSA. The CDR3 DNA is TGTGCCAGCTGCGTGGTAGGGGTGCCCTCCTACGAGCAGTACTTC. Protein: CASCVVGVPSYEQYF.

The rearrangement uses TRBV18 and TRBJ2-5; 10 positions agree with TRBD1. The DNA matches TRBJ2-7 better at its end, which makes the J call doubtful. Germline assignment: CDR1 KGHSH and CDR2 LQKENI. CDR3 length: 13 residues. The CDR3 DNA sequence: TGTGCCAGCTCCCCCGGGACAGGGGCCGAGCAGTACTTC. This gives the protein CASSPGTGAEQYF.

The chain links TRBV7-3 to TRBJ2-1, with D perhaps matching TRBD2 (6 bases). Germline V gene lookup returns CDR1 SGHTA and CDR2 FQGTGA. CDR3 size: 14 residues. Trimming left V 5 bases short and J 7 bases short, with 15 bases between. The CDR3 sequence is CASSPITRGNEQFF. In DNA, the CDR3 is TGTGCCAGCAGCCCAATTACGCGGGGAAATGAGCAGTTCTTC.

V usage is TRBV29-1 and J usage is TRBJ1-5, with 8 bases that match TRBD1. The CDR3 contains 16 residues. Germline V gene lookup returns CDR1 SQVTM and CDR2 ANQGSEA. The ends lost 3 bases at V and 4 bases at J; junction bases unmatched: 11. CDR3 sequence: CSVDCTGQVFNQPQHF. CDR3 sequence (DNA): TGCAGCGTTGACTGTACGGGACAGGTCTTTAATCAGCCCCAGCATTTT.

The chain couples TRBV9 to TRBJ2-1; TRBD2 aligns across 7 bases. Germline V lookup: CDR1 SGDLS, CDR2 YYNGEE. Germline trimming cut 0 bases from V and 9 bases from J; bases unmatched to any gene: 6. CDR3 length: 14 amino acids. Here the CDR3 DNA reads TGTGCCAGCAGCGTAGCCAGCGGCGGGGGTGAGCAGTTCTTC. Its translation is CASSVASGGGEQFF.

The CDR3 loop reads CASSQGGIVGRGQAEAFF. The CDR3 DNA is TGTGCCAGCAGCCAAGGGGGCATTGTTGGCAGGGGGCAGGCTGAAGCTTTCTTT. The V gene is TRBV14, the J gene TRBJ1-1; 8 bases are shared with TRBD1. CDR1 and CDR2 from the germline V gene are SGHDN and FVKESK. CDR3 size: 18 residues. J lost 6 bases, V lost 1 base, and 16 bases had no gene match.

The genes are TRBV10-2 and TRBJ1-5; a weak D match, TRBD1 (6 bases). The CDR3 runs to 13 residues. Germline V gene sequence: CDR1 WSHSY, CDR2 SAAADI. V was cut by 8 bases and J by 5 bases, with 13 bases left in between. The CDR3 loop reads CASQGRGHQPQHF. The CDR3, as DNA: TGCGCCAGCCAGGGGAGGGGACATCAGCCCCAGCATTTT.

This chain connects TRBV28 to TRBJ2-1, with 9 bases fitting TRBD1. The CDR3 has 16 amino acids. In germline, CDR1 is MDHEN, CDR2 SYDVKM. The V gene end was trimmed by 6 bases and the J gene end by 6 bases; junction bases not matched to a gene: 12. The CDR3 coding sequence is TGTGCCAGCAGCACCCCCGGGACAGGGATAGGCAATGAGCAGTTCTTC. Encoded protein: CASSTPGTGIGNEQFF.

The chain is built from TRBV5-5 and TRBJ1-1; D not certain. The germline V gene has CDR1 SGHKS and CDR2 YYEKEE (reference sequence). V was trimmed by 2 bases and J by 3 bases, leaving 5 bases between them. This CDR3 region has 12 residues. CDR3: CASSLLDTEAFF. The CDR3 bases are TGTGCCAGCAGCTTACTCGACACTGAAGCTTTCTTT.

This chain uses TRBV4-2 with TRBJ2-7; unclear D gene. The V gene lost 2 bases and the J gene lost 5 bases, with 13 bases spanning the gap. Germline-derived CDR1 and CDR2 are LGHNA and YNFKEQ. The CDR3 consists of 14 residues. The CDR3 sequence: CASSQNEHVNEQYF. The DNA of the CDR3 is TGTGCCAGCAGCCAAAATGAGCATGTGAACGAGCAGTACTTC.

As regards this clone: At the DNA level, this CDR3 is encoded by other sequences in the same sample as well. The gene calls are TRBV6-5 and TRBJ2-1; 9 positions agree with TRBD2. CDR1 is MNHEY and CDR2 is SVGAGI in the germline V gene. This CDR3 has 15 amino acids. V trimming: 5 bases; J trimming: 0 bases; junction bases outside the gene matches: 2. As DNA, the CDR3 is TGTGCCAGCAGTAGCGGGGGGAGCTCCTACAATGAGCAGTTCTTC. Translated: CASSSGGSSYNEQFF.

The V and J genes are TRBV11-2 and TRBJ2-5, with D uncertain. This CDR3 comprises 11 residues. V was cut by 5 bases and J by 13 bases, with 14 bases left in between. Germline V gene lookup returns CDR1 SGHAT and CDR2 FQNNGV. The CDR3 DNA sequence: TGTGCCAGCAGCCCCTCGGTGAGGCCGTACTTC. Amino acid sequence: CASSPSVRPYF. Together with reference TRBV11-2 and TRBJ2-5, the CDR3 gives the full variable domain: EAGVAQSPRYKIIEKRQSVAFWCNPISGHATLYWYQQILGQGPKLLIQFQNNGVVDDSQLPKDRFSAERLKGVDSTLKIQPAKLEDSAVYLCASSPSVRPYFGPGTRLLVL.

Here the CDR3 reads CASQGRGMVTGELFF. The CDR3 DNA sequence: TGTGCCAGTCAGGGACGGGGGATGGTCACCGGGGAGCTGTTTTTT. This chain uses TRBV19 with TRBJ2-2, with a weak D call TRBD2 (6 bases). V lost 8 bases, J lost 4 bases, and 17 bases lay in between. The germline CDR1 and CDR2 sequences are LNHDA and SQIVND (reference sequence). The CDR3 extends over 15 amino acids.

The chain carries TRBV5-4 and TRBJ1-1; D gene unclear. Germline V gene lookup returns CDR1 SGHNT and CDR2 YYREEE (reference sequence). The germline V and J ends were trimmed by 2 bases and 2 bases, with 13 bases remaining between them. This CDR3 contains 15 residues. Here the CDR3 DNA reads TGTGCCAGCAGCTTCCCGGACTGGGCTAACACTGAAGCTTTCTTT. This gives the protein CASSFPDWANTEAFF.

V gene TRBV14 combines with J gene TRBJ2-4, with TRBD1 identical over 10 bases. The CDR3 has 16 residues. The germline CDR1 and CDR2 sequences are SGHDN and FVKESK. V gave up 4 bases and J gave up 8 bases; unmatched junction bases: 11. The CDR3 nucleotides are TGTGCCAGCAGCCTTTCAAGCGGACAGGGGGTATACATTCAGTACTTC. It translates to CASSLSSGQGVYIQYF.

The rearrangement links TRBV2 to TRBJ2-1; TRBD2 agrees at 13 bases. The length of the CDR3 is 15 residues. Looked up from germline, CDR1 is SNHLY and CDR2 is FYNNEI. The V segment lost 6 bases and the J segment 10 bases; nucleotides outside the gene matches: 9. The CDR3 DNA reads TGTGCCAGCAGCGCAGGACTAGCGGGAGTCAGGGAGCAGTTCTTC. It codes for CASSAGLAGVREQFF.

DNA for the CDR3: TGTGCCAGCAGTGAGAGGGCAGTAAACACAGATACGCAGTATTTT. Translating it yields CASSERAVNTDTQYF. This chain joins TRBV6-1 and TRBJ2-3; a possible D gene is TRBD2 (5 bases). This CDR3 spans 15 amino acids. Per germline, CDR1 MNHNS and CDR2 SASEGT. The germline V and J ends were trimmed by 3 bases and 2 bases, with 12 bases remaining between them.

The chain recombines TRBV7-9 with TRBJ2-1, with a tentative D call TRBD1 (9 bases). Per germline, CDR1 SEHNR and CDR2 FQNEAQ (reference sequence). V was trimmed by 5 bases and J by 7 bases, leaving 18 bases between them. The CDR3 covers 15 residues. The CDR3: CASSRGGQGSNEQFF. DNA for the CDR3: TGTGCCAGCAGCCGGGGGGGACAGGGATCGAATGAGCAGTTCTTC.